The 29 T cell receptor beta chains reported below all come from one sample, sequenced in a study of cytomegalovirus exposure and HLA in healthy donors. The study ran its PCR with 60 Vbeta and 13 Jbeta primers. TCRdb's table, derived via immunoSEQ multiplex PCR, lists solely in-frame clones and lacks some. Of about 260,000 clones detected, 80% to 90% appear once; the ten largest clones hold 1.5% to 2.5%. Material: PBMCs. Receptor source: a woman aged 35 to 49 in good health and CMV-seropositive.

The count of this clone is one. V and J are TRBV29-1 and TRBJ2-1; 10 bases are a match to TRBD2. The CDR3 runs to 15 residues. Germline V lookup: CDR1 SQVTM, CDR2 ANQGSEA. The junction had 5 bases not matched to a gene; V was cut back by 3 bases and J by 3 bases. This CDR3 reads CSVDPGLAVYNEQFF. CDR3 bases: TGCAGCGTTGACCCTGGACTAGCGGTCTACAATGAGCAGTTCTTC.

The chain has TRBV10-1 and TRBJ2-7, with 7 bases fitting TRBD2. CDR3 length: 15 amino acids. Germline CDR1 WNHNN, CDR2 SYGVQD (reference sequence). V lost 3 bases to trimming and J lost 3 bases; unmatched junction nucleotides: 8. The DNA for the CDR3 is TGCGCCAGCAGTGACCGGGACTGGGGGGGCTACGAGCAGTACTTC. Its protein is CASSDRDWGGYEQYF.

The V and J genes are TRBV10-3 and TRBJ2-5; 7 nucleotides line up with TRBD1. This CDR3 has 13 amino acids. Trimming removed 10 bases from V and 2 bases from J; junction bases left unmatched: 7. Germline V gene data show CDR1 as ENHRY and CDR2 as SYGVKD. In DNA form, the CDR3 reads TGTGCCACGCTGGGACAGCTACAAGAGACCCAGTACTTC. Residues: CATLGQLQETQYF.

There are a few counts of this clone. The gene calls are TRBV5-6 and TRBJ2-7; TRBD1 matches at 7 bases. V shed 4 bases and J 4 bases; nucleotides not matched to a gene: 5. In germline, CDR1 is SGHDT, CDR2 YYEEEE. This CDR3 region has 13 residues. The CDR3 loop is CASSPGQEYEQYF. The CDR3 nucleotides read TGTGCCAGCAGCCCCGGACAGGAGTACGAGCAGTACTTC.

The count of this clone is one. The chain employs TRBV4-3 and TRBJ2-1, with D maybe TRBD2 (5 bases). Germline V gene sequence: CDR1 LGHNA, CDR2 YSLEER. Deletions cut 0 bases from V and 8 bases from J, with 17 bases between. The CDR3 length is 16 residues. The CDR3 spells CASSQDPRVAWDEQFF. The DNA for the CDR3 is TGCGCCAGCAGCCAAGACCCACGGGTAGCGTGGGATGAGCAGTTCTTC.

The chain uses TRBV6-1 and TRBJ2-7; 10 positions match TRBD2. CDR1 is MNHNS, CDR2 SASEGT, per germline. The CDR3 is made up of 14 amino acids. Germline trimming cut 4 bases from V and 3 bases from J; bases unmatched to any gene: 3. The CDR3 loop reads CASSAGTSVYEQYF. The CDR3 DNA reads as TGTGCCAGCAGTGCCGGGACTAGCGTCTACGAGCAGTACTTC.

J is TRBJ2-3 and V is TRBV29-1, with TRBD2 identical over 16 bases. CDR1 is SQVTM and CDR2 is ANQGSEA in the germline V gene. Germline trimming cut 7 bases from V and 10 bases from J; bases unmatched to any gene: 5. There are 13 residues in the CDR3. As DNA, the CDR3 is TGCAGCGCCGGGACTAGCGGGAGGGCGCCGCAGTATTTT. Encoded protein: CSAGTSGRAPQYF.

The genes are TRBV7-6 and TRBJ2-2; perhaps TRBD2 as D (6 bases). CDR1 is SGHVS, CDR2 FNYEAQ, per germline. V was shortened by 5 bases and J by 7 bases, with 20 bases between the two germline ends. The CDR3 totals 16 residues. CDR3 region: CASSHPGQGGVGELFF. CDR3 nucleotide sequence: TGTGCCAGCAGCCATCCTGGTCAGGGCGGGGTCGGGGAGCTGTTTTTT.

CDR3 residues: CASSFASYNEQFF. CDR3 coding DNA: TGTGCCAGCAGCTTCGCTAGCTACAATGAGCAGTTCTTC. The V call is TRBV7-6, the J call TRBJ2-1; D unclear. V lost 3 bases to trimming and J lost 3 bases, with 6 bases between them. The CDR3 sequence is 13 residues long. Germline V gene data show CDR1 as SGHVS and CDR2 as FNYEAQ. Combining the CDR3 with reference TRBV7-6 and TRBJ2-1 gives the whole variable domain GAGVSQSPRYKVTKRGQDVALRCDPISGHVSLYWYRQALGQGPEFLTYFNYEAQQDKSGLPNDRFSAERPEGSISTLTIQRTEQRDSAMYRCASSFASYNEQFFGPGTRLTVL.

The rearrangement links TRBV28 to TRBJ1-2, with TRBD1 matching 9 bases. V was pared by 8 bases and J by 2 bases, with 6 bases of the junction left unmatched. Germline loops: CDR1 MDHEN, CDR2 SYDVKM. The CDR3 has 14 residues. The CDR3 here is CASLRGQGNYGYTF. CDR3 in DNA: TGTGCCAGCCTAAGGGGACAGGGAAACTATGGCTACACCTTC.

V is TRBV30 and J is TRBJ2-6, with 10 bases lining up with TRBD1. Germline CDR1 GTSNPN, CDR2 SVGIG (reference sequence). Trimming took 0 bases from V and 0 from J; bases not matched to a gene: 8. CDR3 length equals 19 residues. DNA for the CDR3: TGTGCCTGGAGTGTGGGACTGGGACAGGGGACCTCTGGGGCCAACGTCCTGACTTTC. Its translation is CAWSVGLGQGTSGANVLTF.

The chain carries TRBV13 and TRBJ1-1; perhaps TRBD1 as D (5 bases). In germline, CDR1 is PRHDT, CDR2 FYEKMQ (reference sequence). Trimming shortened V by 5 bases and J by 3 bases, and 7 bases separated the two germline ends. There are 12 residues in the CDR3. CDR3 coding DNA: TGTGCCAGCAGCCCGACAGACACTGAAGCTTTCTTT. It translates to CASSPTDTEAFF.

In this sample, this clone turned up once. V usage is TRBV19 and J usage is TRBJ2-5; D possibly corresponds to TRBD2 (6 bases). Trimming took 5 bases from V and 2 from J, leaving 15 bases between them. From germline, CDR1 is LNHDA and CDR2 SQIVND (reference sequence). The CDR3 has 15 amino acids. DNA of the CDR3: TGTGCCAGTAGTCCCCGGGGGTTTAATCAAGAGACCCAGTACTTC. Amino acids: CASSPRGFNQETQYF.

This sequence joins TRBV6-6 and TRBJ1-2; 7 nucleotides agree with TRBD1. The CDR3 contains 15 residues. Trimming cost V 9 bases and J 0 bases; bases outside gene matches: 10. CDR1 and CDR2 (germline): MNHNY, SVGAGI (reference sequence). CDR3 loop: CASRWRDSTNYGYTF. The CDR3 bases are TGTGCCAGTCGATGGAGGGACAGTACTAACTATGGCTACACCTTC.

This clone has more than one count but fewer than ten. The chain employs TRBV7-3 and TRBJ2-5; possible D gene TRBD1, 6 bases. This CDR3 region has 15 residues. Deletions cut 5 bases from V and 1 base from J, with 14 bases between. Germline V gene data show CDR1 as SGHTA and CDR2 as FQGTGA. The CDR3 protein is CASSPGETIQETQYF. Here the CDR3 DNA reads TGTGCCAGCAGCCCAGGGGAGACTATCCAAGAGACCCAGTACTTC.

The V and J genes are TRBV14 and TRBJ2-1; TRBD1 matches 7 bases. Germline V lookup: CDR1 SGHDN, CDR2 FVKESK. The CDR3 loop spans 20 amino acids. J was trimmed by 3 bases and V by 4 bases; bases with no gene match: 21. CDR3 nucleotides: TGTGCCAGCAGCCCGATTCCGGGACAGCGGAGACCCGGCGGCTACAATGAGCAGTTCTTC. Translating it yields CASSPIPGQRRPGGYNEQFF.

The chain combines TRBV10-3 with TRBJ2-3; D is perhaps TRBD2 (6 bases). Trimming took 8 bases from V and 1 from J, leaving 19 bases between them. Germline loops: CDR1 ENHRY, CDR2 SYGVKD. This CDR3 comprises 16 residues. CDR3 sequence reads: CAIGAGTIGGTDTQYF. The CDR3 region has the DNA TGTGCCATCGGGGCGGGAACCATAGGGGGCACAGATACGCAGTATTTT.

This clone was counted once. The chain joins TRBV19 to TRBJ1-1, with D uncertain. Trimming stripped 2 bases from V and 5 bases from J, with 9 bases between. Germline-derived CDR1 and CDR2 are LNHDA and SQIVND (reference sequence). The CDR3 runs 13 residues. The CDR3 DNA reads as TGTGCCAGTAGTATATACGGACTGACTGAAGCTTTCTTT. This encodes CASSIYGLTEAFF.

The chain joins TRBV30 to TRBJ1-5, with 11 bases matching TRBD1. V shed 3 bases, J shed 10 bases, and the junction held 8 bases outside the gene matches. The germline V gene encodes CDR1 GTSNPN and CDR2 SVGIG (reference sequence). This CDR3 contains 14 residues. CDR3 in DNA: TGTGCCTGGAGCGCGGGACAGGGGGTTCTCCCCCAGCATTTT. This codes for CAWSAGQGVLPQHF.

The V gene is TRBV10-3, the J gene TRBJ1-5, with 9 positions matching TRBD1. Germline lookup yields CDR1 ENHRY and CDR2 SYGVKD. J lost 5 bases, V lost 7 bases, and 3 bases had no gene match. The CDR3 consists of 13 residues. In DNA, the CDR3 is TGTGCCATCAACCGGGACAGGGATCAGCCCCAGCATTTT. Translating gives CAINRDRDQPQHF.

This chain uses TRBV19 with TRBJ1-3; 7 bases match TRBD1. The CDR3 has 17 amino acids. CDR1 LNHDA and CDR2 SQIVND come from the germline V gene (reference sequence). The ends lost 6 bases at V and 0 bases at J; junction bases unmatched: 11. CDR3 DNA sequence: TGTGCCAGTAGATTCAATACAGGGGCCGGCTCTGGAAACACCATATATTTT. It codes for CASRFNTGAGSGNTIYF.

The chain employs TRBV30 and TRBJ1-1; D uncertain. The V and J ends lost 1 base and 1 base respectively, with 7 bases between them. Germline-derived CDR1 and CDR2 are GTSNPN and SVGIG (reference sequence). CDR3 length: 13 amino acids. CDR3 residues: CAWSEYGNTEAFF. CDR3 bases: TGTGCCTGGAGTGAGTACGGGAACACTGAAGCTTTCTTT.

This clone was found once. The genes are TRBV29-1 and TRBJ2-7, with 7 nucleotides matching TRBD2. Germline V gene lookup returns CDR1 SQVTM and CDR2 ANQGSEA. V dropped 4 bases and J dropped 4; count of bases not matched to a gene: 4. CDR3 size: 12 residues. The DNA of the CDR3 is TGCAGCGTTGTAAAGCGGGGATACGAGCAGTACTTC. Its translation: CSVVKRGYEQYF.

This CDR3 is CASSLRDLIAKNIQYF. The CDR3 nucleotides are TGTGCCAGCAGCTTGAGGGACTTAATAGCCAAAAACATTCAGTACTTC. The gene calls are TRBV5-6 and TRBJ2-4; D may be TRBD2 (6 bases). V lost 1 base and J 0 bases, leaving 11 bases between the germline ends. The V gene's germline CDR1 is SGHDT and CDR2 YYEEEE. The length of the CDR3 is 16 residues.

Details on this clone: At one boundary the junction diverges from the germline segment, which might be a read error. The CDR3 DNA is TGTGCCAGCAGACTCCGGGACAGGGAGCTAACTGGAGCTTTCTTT. The encoded protein is CASRLRDRELTGAFF. This chain links TRBV6-5 with TRBJ1-1, with TRBD1 matching 9 bases. Germline CDR1 and CDR2: MNHEY and SVGAGI. CDR3 length equals 15 residues.

This chain links TRBV7-7 with TRBJ2-7, with TRBD1 matching 11 bases. Germline V lookup: CDR1 SSHAT, CDR2 FNYEAQ (reference sequence). With V trimmed by 4 bases and J by 1 base, 3 bases remained unmatched. This CDR3 contains 15 residues. The CDR3 region is CASSSGTGGSYEQYF. For the CDR3, the DNA is TGTGCCAGCAGCTCGGGGACAGGGGGGTCCTACGAGCAGTACTTC.

The gene calls are TRBV6-6 and TRBJ1-6; 8 bases fit TRBD1. The CDR3 sequence is 16 residues long. With 6 bases clipped from V and 0 bases from J, the junction kept 4 bases outside the gene matches. The V gene's germline CDR1 is MNHNY and CDR2 SVGAGI (reference sequence). The CDR3 is CASSQTGGSYNSPLHF. CDR3 nucleotides: TGTGCCAGCAGCCAAACAGGGGGCTCCTATAATTCACCCCTCCACTTT.

This chain links TRBV2 with TRBJ2-6, with 14 bases fitting TRBD2. The CDR3 spans 18 residues. The V segment lost 6 bases and the J segment 0 bases; nucleotides outside the gene matches: 4. Germline lookup yields CDR1 SNHLY and CDR2 FYNNEI. DNA of the CDR3: TGTGCCAGCAGGGGGACTAGCGGGAGCATCTCTGGGGCCAACGTCCTGACTTTC. Encoded protein: CASRGTSGSISGANVLTF.

The chain carries TRBV7-8 and TRBJ2-3; D remains ambiguous. V shed 2 bases and J shed 2 bases, with 8 bases lying between them. The germline V gene encodes CDR1 SGHVS and CDR2 FQNEAQ. CDR3 length equals 14 residues. CDR3 nucleotide sequence: TGTGCCAGCAGCTTATGGGCCAACACAGATACGCAGTATTTT. This encodes CASSLWANTDTQYF.